This TCR beta chain was sequenced for a study of cytomegalovirus exposure and HLA in healthy donors. Study in general: Genotyping of roughly 400 donors showed that 65% to 90% belonged to the Caucasian-associated ancestry cluster. Overall study findings and caveats: Cytomegalovirus status was reportedly diagnosed by the classifier with high specificity and sensitivity. Reportedly, HLA-A and HLA-B alleles of most subjects were accurately predicted from TCR beta. Rarity held for most TCR sequences, but there were some public TCRs that occurred in many donors.

PCR used 60 Vbeta primers and 13 Jbeta primers. This table comes from immunoSEQ multiplex PCR, and its TCRdb copy is limited to in-frame clones, with some not included. Counted here are 150,000 to 200,000 clones, around 80% occurring once; the ten biggest clones make up 0.7% to 0.95%. Trimming stripped 1 base from V and 0 bases from J, with 9 bases between. Germline-derived CDR1 and CDR2 are LNHDA and SQIVND (reference sequence). The CDR3 sequence is 15 residues long. A word on this clone: Its antigen is undetermined.

V gene TRBV19 combines with J gene TRBJ1-1; D might be TRBD1 (6 bases). Specimen: PBMCs. This TCR was recovered from a woman aged 18-35 years in good health and CMV-seronegative. The CDR3: CASSIAGQLNTEAFF. CDR3 DNA sequence: TGTGCCAGTAGTATAGCTGGACAGCTGAACACTGAAGCTTTCTTT. Looking up the rest from reference TRBV19 and TRBJ1-1 gives the full variable domain: DGGITQSPKYLFRKEGQNVTLSCEQNLNHDAMYWYRQDPGQGLRLIYYSQIVNDFQKGDIAEGYSVSREKKESFPLTVTSAQKNPTAFYLCASSIAGQLNTEAFFGQGTRLTVV.